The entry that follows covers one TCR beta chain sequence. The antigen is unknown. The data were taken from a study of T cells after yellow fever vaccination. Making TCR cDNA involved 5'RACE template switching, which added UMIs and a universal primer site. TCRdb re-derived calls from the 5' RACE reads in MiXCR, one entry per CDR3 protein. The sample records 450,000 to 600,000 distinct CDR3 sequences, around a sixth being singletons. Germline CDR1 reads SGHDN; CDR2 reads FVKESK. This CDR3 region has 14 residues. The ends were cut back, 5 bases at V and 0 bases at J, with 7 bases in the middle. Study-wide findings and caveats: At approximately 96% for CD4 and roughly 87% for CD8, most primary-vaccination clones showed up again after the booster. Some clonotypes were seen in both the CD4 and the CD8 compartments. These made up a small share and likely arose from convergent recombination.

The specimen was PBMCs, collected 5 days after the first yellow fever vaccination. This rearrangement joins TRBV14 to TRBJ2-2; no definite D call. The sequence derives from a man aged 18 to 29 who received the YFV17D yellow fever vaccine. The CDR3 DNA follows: TGTGCCAGCAGCAGCGACGCGAACACCGGGGAGCTGTTTTTT. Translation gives CASSSDANTGELFF.